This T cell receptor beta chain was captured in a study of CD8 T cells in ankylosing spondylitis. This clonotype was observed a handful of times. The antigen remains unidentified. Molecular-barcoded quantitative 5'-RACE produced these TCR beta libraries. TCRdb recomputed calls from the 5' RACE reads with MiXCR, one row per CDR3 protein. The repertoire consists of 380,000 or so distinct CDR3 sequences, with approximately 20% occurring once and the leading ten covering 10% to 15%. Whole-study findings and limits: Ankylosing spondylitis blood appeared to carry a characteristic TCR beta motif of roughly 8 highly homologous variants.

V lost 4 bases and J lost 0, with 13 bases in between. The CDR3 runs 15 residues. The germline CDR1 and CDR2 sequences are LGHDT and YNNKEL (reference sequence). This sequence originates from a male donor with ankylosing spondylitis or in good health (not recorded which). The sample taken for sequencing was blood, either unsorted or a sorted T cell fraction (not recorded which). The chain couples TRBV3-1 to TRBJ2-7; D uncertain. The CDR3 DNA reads TGTGCCAGCAGCCCCCAACCCGGAATCTCCTACGAGCAGTACTTC. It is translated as CASSPQPGISYEQYF.